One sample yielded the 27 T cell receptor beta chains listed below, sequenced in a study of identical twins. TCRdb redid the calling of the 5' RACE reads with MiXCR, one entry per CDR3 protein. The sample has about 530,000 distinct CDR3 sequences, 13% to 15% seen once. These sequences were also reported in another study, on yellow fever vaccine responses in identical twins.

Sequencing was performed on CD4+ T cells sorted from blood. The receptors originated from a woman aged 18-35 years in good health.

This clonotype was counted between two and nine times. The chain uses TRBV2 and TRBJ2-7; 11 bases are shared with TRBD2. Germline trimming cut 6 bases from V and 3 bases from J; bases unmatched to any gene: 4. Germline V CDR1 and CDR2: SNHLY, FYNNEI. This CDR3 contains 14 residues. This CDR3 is CASRGGLAGYEQYF. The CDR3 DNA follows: TGTGCCAGCAGAGGCGGACTAGCGGGCTACGAGCAGTACTTC.

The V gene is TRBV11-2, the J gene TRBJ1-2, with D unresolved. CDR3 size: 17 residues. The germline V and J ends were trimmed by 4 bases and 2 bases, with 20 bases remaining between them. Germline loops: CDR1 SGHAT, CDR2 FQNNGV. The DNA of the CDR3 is TGTGCCAGCAGCTCCCTTCGGAGGATTTCGTTCAACTATGGCTACACCTTC. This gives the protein CASSSLRRISFNYGYTF. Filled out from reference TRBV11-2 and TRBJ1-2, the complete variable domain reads EAGVAQSPRYKIIEKRQSVAFWCNPISGHATLYWYQQILGQGPKLLIQFQNNGVVDDSQLPKDRFSAERLKGVDSTLKIQPAKLEDSAVYLCASSSLRRISFNYGYTFGSGTRLTVV.

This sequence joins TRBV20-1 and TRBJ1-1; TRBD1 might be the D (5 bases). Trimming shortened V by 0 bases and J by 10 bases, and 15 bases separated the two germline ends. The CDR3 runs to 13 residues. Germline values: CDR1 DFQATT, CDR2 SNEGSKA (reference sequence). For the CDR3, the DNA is TGCAGTGCTAGAGATCAGCAGGGTTTTAGAGCTTTCTTT. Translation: CSARDQQGFRAFF.

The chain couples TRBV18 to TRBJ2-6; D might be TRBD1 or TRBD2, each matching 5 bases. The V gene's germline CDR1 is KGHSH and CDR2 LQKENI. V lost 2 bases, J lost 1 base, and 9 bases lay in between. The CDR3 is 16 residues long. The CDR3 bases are TGTGCCAGCTCACCAAATGAGGGGTCTGGGGCCAACGTCCTGACTTTC. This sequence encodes CASSPNEGSGANVLTF.

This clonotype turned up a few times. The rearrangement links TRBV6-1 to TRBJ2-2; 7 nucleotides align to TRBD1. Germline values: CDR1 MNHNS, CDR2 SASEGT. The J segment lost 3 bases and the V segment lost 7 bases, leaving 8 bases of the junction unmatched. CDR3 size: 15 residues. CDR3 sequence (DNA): TGTGCCAGCAACCATAACAGGGGAGACACCGGGGAGCTGTTTTTT. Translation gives CASNHNRGDTGELFF.

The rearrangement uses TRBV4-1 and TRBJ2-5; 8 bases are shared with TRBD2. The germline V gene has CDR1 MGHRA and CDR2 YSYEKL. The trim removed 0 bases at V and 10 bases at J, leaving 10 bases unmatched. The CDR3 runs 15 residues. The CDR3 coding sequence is TGCGCCAGCAGCCAAGATGCGGGACTAGTAGGTTTCCAGTACTTC. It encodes CASSQDAGLVGFQYF.

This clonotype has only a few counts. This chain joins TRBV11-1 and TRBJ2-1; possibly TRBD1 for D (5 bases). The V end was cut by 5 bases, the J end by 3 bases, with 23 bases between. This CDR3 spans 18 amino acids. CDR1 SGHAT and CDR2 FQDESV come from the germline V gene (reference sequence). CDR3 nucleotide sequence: TGTGCCAGCAGCACATGGACATACAACCCCAGCAGCTACAATGAGCAGTTCTTC. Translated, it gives CASSTWTYNPSSYNEQFF.

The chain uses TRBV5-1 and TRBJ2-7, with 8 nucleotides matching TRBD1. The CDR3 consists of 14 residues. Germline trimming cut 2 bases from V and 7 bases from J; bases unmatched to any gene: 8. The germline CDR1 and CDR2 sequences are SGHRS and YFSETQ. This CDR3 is CASSFIDRGGEQYF. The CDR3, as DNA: TGCGCCAGCAGCTTCATTGACAGGGGAGGTGAGCAGTACTTC.

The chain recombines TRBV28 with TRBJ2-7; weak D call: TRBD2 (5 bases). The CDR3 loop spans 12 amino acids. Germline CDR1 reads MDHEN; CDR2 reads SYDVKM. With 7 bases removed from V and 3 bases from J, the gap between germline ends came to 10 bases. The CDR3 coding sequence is TGTGCCAGCACCGGACTGCACTACGAGCAGTACTTC. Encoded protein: CASTGLHYEQYF. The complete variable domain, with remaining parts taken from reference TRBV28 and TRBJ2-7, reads DVKVTQSSRYLVKRTGEKVFLECVQDMDHENMFWYRQDPGLGLRLIYFSYDVKMKEKGDIPEGYSVSREKKERFSLILESASTNQTSMYLCASTGLHYEQYFGPGTRLTVT.

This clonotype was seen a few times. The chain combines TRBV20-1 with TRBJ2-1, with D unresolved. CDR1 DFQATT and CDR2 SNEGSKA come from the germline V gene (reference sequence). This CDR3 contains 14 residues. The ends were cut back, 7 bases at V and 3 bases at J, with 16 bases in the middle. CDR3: CSGEGIANYNEQFF. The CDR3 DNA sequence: TGCAGTGGTGAAGGGATTGCTAACTACAATGAGCAGTTCTTC.

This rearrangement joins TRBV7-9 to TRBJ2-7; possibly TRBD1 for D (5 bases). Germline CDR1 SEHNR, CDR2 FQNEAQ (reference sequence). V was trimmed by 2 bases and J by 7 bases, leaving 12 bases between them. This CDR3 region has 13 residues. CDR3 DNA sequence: TGTGCCAGCAGCTTACAGGGTTTGGGTGAGCAGTACTTC. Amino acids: CASSLQGLGEQYF. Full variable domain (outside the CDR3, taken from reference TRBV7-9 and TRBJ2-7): DTGVSQNPRHKITKRGQNVTFRCDPISEHNRLYWYRQTLGQGPEFLTYFQNEAQLEKSRLLSDRFSAERPKGSFSTLEIQRTEQGDSAMYLCASSLQGLGEQYFGPGTRLTVT.

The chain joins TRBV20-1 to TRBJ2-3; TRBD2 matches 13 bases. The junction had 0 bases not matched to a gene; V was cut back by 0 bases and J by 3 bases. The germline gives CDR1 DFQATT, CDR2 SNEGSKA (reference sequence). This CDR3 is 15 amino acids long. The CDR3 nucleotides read TGCAGTGCTAGAGAGGGACTAGCGGGGACAGATACGCAGTATTTT. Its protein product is CSAREGLAGTDTQYF.

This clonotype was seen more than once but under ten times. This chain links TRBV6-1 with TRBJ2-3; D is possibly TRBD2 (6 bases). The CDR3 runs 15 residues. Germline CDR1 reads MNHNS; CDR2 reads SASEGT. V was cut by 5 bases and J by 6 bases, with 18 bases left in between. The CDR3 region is CASSPGRGRSDTQYF. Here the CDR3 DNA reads TGTGCCAGCAGTCCAGGACGGGGGAGGAGTGATACGCAGTATTTT.

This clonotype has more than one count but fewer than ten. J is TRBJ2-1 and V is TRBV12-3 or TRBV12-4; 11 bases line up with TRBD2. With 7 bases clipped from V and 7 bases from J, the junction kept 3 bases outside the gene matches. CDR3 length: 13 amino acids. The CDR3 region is CASTWTSGNEQFF. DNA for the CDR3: TGTGCCAGCACCTGGACTAGCGGGAATGAGCAGTTCTTC.

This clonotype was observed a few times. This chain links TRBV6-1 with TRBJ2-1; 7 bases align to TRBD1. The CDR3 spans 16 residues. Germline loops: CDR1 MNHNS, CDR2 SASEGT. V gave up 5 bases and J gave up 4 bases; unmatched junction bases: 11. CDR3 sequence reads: CASSTRGTVSYNEQFF. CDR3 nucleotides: TGTGCCAGCAGTACGAGAGGGACAGTGTCTTACAATGAGCAGTTCTTC.

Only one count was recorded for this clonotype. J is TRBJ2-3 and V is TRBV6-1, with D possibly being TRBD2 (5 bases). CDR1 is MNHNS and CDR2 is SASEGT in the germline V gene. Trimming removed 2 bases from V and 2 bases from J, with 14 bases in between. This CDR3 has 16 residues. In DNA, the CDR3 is TGTGCCAGCAGTGAAATCGGGAACAGACACACAGATACGCAGTATTTT. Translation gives CASSEIGNRHTDTQYF.

CDR3 amino acids: CASRINQGSDTQYF. Written as DNA, the CDR3 is TGTGCCAGCAGAATAAACCAGGGGTCAGATACGCAGTATTTT. The chain carries TRBV28 and TRBJ2-3, with D maybe TRBD1 (6 bases). The germline gives CDR1 MDHEN, CDR2 SYDVKM. The germline V and J ends were trimmed by 6 bases and 4 bases, with 14 bases remaining between them. The CDR3 has 14 residues.

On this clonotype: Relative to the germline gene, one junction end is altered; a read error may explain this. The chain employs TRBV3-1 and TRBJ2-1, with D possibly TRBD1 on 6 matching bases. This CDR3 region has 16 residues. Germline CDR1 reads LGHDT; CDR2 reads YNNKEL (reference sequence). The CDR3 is CASSQDRTVSHNEQFF. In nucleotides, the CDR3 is TGTGCCAGCAGCCAAGACCGGACAGTCTCCCACAATGAGCAGTTCTTC.

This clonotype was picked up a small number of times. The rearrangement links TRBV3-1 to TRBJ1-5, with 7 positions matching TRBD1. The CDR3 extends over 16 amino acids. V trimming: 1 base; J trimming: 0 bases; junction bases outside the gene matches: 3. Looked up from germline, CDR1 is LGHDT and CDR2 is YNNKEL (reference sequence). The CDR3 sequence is CASSQGGTDSNQPQHF. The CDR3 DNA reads TGTGCCAGCAGCCAAGGTGGGACAGATAGCAATCAGCCCCAGCATTTT. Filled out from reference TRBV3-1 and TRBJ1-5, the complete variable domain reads DTAVSQTPKYLVTQMGNDKSIKCEQNLGHDTMYWYKQDSKKFLKIMFSYNNKELIINETVPNRFSPKSPDKAHLNLHINSLELGDSAVYFCASSQGGTDSNQPQHFGDGTRLSIL.

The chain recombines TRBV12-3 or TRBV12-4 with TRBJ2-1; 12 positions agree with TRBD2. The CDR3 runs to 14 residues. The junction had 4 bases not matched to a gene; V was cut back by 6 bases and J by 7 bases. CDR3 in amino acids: CASSRLAGVNEQFF. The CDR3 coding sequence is TGTGCCAGCAGCCGACTAGCGGGAGTGAATGAGCAGTTCTTC.

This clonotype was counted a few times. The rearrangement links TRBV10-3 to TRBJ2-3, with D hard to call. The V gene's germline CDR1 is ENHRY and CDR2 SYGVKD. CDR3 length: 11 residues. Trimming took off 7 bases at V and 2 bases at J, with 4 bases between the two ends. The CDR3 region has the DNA TGTGCCATCACCAACACAGATACGCAGTATTTT. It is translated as CAITNTDTQYF.

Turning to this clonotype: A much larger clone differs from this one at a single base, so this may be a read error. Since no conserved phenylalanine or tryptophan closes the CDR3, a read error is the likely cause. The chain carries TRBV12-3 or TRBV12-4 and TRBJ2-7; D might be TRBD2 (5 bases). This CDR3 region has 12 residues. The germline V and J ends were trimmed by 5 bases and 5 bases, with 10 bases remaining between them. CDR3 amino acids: CASSGFGNEQYY. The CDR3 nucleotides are TGTGCCAGCAGTGGTTTCGGGAACGAGCAGTACTAC.

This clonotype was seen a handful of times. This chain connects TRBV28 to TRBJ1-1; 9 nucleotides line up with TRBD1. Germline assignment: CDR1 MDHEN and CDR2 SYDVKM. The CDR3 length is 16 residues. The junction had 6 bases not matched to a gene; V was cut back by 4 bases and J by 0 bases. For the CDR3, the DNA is TGTGCCAGCAGTTCTCCCGGACAGGGGATGAACACTGAAGCTTTCTTT. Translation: CASSSPGQGMNTEAFF.

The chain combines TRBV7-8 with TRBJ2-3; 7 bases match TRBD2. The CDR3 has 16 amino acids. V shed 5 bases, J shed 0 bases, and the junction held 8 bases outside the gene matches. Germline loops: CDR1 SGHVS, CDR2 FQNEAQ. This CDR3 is CASSRGRDYSTDTQYF. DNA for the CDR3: TGTGCCAGCAGCAGGGGCAGGGACTACAGCACAGATACGCAGTATTTT. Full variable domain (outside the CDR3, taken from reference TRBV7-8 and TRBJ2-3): GAGVSQSPRYKVAKRGQDVALRCDPISGHVSLFWYQQALGQGPEFLTYFQNEAQLDKSGLPSDRFFAERPEGSVSTLKIQRTQQEDSAVYLCASSRGRDYSTDTQYFGPGTRLTVL.

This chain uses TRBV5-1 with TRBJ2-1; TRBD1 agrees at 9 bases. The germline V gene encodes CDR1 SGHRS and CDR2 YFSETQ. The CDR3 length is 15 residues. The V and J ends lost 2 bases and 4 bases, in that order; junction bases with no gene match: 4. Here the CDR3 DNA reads TGCGCCAGCAGCTTCTCCGGGACAGGGTACAATGAGCAGTTCTTC. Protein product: CASSFSGTGYNEQFF. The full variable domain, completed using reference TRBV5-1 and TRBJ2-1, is KAGVTQTPRYLIKTRGQQVTLSCSPISGHRSVSWYQQTPGQGLQFLFEYFSETQRNKGNFPGRFSGRQFSNSRSEMNVSTLELGDSALYLCASSFSGTGYNEQFFGPGTRLTVL.

The CDR3 spells CASSLEEGITGELFF. The CDR3 coding sequence is TGTGCCAGCAGCTTAGAGGAGGGAATCACCGGGGAGCTGTTTTTT. The chain has TRBV7-8 and TRBJ2-2, with D possibly matching TRBD2 (6 bases). The CDR3 consists of 15 residues. Trimming removed 1 base at V and 4 bases at J, with 10 bases between. CDR1 and CDR2 from the germline V gene are SGHVS and FQNEAQ.

In DNA, the CDR3 is TGCGCCAGCAGCTTGGGTGGCGGTAGATTTGACAATGAGCAGTTCTTC. Residues: CASSLGGGRFDNEQFF. V and J are TRBV5-1 and TRBJ2-1; D is ambiguous. CDR3 length: 16 amino acids. The germline V gene encodes CDR1 SGHRS and CDR2 YFSETQ. The V gene lost 0 bases and the J gene lost 5 bases, with 15 bases spanning the gap. Using reference TRBV5-1 and TRBJ2-1 for the parts outside the CDR3, the full variable domain is KAGVTQTPRYLIKTRGQQVTLSCSPISGHRSVSWYQQTPGQGLQFLFEYFSETQRNKGNFPGRFSGRQFSNSRSEMNVSTLELGDSALYLCASSLGGGRFDNEQFFGPGTRLTVL.